The 26 T cell receptor beta chains below come from one sample, sequenced in a study of shared clonotypes between healthy human individuals. Data came from immunoSEQ multiplex PCR; TCRdb stores just in-frame clones and leaves some out. The top ten clones hold 0.13% of a sample with about 2 million clones, 85% to 95% of them seen once. The sample taken for sequencing was naive CD4+ T cells sorted from blood. Subset here: CD45RA+ positively selected. The receptors derive from a man between 18 and 29 years old in good health.

The rearrangement joins TRBV4-1 to TRBJ2-2; D is possibly TRBD1 (5 bases). CDR1 is MGHRA, CDR2 YSYEKL, per germline. Trimming removed 0 bases at V and 1 base at J, with 9 bases between. There are 16 residues in the CDR3. This CDR3 reads CASSQEGRVNTGELFF. The DNA of the CDR3 is TGCGCCAGCAGCCAAGAGGGCAGGGTGAACACCGGGGAGCTGTTTTTT.

To note about this clone: The sample has other DNA sequences that encode this CDR3 too. The chain's CDR3 is CASSLAGGNEQFF. CDR3 in DNA: TGTGCCAGCAGCCTAGCGGGAGGCAATGAGCAGTTCTTC. The J gene is TRBJ2-1, the V gene TRBV2; 11 nucleotides agree with TRBD2. Germline CDR1 SNHLY, CDR2 FYNNEI. J gave up 6 bases and V 6 bases, and 1 base lay outside the gene matches. The CDR3 has 13 amino acids.

The V call is TRBV30, the J call TRBJ2-3; possibly TRBD1 for D (6 bases). The CDR3 has 15 amino acids. Trimming stripped 2 bases from V and 2 bases from J, with 14 bases between. Germline V gene lookup returns CDR1 GTSNPN and CDR2 SVGIG (reference sequence). The CDR3 loop reads CAWSSGTPATDTQYF. The CDR3 region has the DNA TGTGCCTGGAGTTCGGGGACACCCGCCACAGATACGCAGTATTTT.

The chain links TRBV19 to TRBJ2-1; D uncertain. The CDR3 length is 16 residues. V was shortened by 7 bases and J by 0 bases, with 16 bases between the two germline ends. Germline assignment: CDR1 LNHDA and CDR2 SQIVND (reference sequence). The DNA for the CDR3 is TGTGCCAGTACCTCCCGTAGTACGAGCTCCTACAATGAGCAGTTCTTC. Protein sequence: CASTSRSTSSYNEQFF.

This clone came up once. The V gene is TRBV28, the J gene TRBJ1-4, with 7 positions matching TRBD1. V trimming: 5 bases; J trimming: 8 bases; junction bases outside the gene matches: 8. Germline values: CDR1 MDHEN, CDR2 SYDVKM. There are 14 residues in the CDR3. CDR3 DNA sequence: TGTGCCAGCAGTCCCGGACAGGTGGGGGAAAAACTGTTTTTT. Protein sequence: CASSPGQVGEKLFF.

In regard to this clone: Other DNA sequences of this sample code for an identical CDR3. The genes are TRBV11-2 and TRBJ2-7, with D possibly matching TRBD2 (5 bases). V was pared by 1 base and J by 0 bases, with 10 bases between. The germline V gene has CDR1 SGHAT and CDR2 FQNNGV. This CDR3 spans 15 amino acids. Here the CDR3 DNA reads TGTGCCAGCAGCTTAGGCCCGGGGAGCTCCTACGAGCAGTACTTC. Its translation is CASSLGPGSSYEQYF. The complete variable domain, with remaining parts taken from reference TRBV11-2 and TRBJ2-7, reads EAGVAQSPRYKIIEKRQSVAFWCNPISGHATLYWYQQILGQGPKLLIQFQNNGVVDDSQLPKDRFSAERLKGVDSTLKIQPAKLEDSAVYLCASSLGPGSSYEQYFGPGTRLTVT.

The V gene is TRBV15, the J gene TRBJ1-2, with D maybe TRBD1 (5 bases). This CDR3 has 15 residues. Per germline, CDR1 LNHNV and CDR2 YYDKDF (reference sequence). Trimming removed 0 bases from V and 5 bases from J, with 13 bases in between. In DNA form, the CDR3 reads TGTGCCACCAGCAGAGATTGGGGGGAGGGTTATGGCTACACCTTC. It yields the protein CATSRDWGEGYGYTF.

The J gene is TRBJ2-1, the V gene TRBV7-2; the D gene is possibly TRBD2 (6 bases). The CDR3 extends over 15 amino acids. The V gene lost 5 bases and the J gene lost 0 bases, with 11 bases spanning the gap. CDR1 and CDR2 (germline): SGHTA, FQGNSA. The CDR3 here is CASSLHGGSYNEQFF. CDR3 nucleotides: TGTGCCAGCAGCCTCCACGGGGGCTCCTACAATGAGCAGTTCTTC. Combining the CDR3 with reference TRBV7-2 and TRBJ2-1 gives the whole variable domain GAGVSQSPSNKVTEKGKDVELRCDPISGHTALYWYRQSLGQGLEFLIYFQGNSAPDKSGLPSDRFSAERTGGSVSTLTIQRTQQEDSAVYLCASSLHGGSYNEQFFGPGTRLTVL.

V gene TRBV7-9 combines with J gene TRBJ1-1, with D maybe TRBD1 (5 bases). The CDR3 sequence is 14 residues long. Between the trimmed V and J ends, which lost 3 bases and 4 bases, there was a span of 12 bases. CDR1 SEHNR and CDR2 FQNEAQ come from the germline V gene (reference sequence). CDR3 residues: CASSFGGGGTEAFF. The CDR3 nucleotides are TGTGCCAGCAGCTTCGGCGGCGGGGGCACTGAAGCTTTCTTT.

This chain joins TRBV18 and TRBJ1-1; 9 bases align to TRBD1. Germline values: CDR1 KGHSH, CDR2 LQKENI. CDR3 size: 16 residues. V lost 1 base to trimming and J lost 0 bases; unmatched junction nucleotides: 3. The CDR3 region is CASSPRGQGMNTEAFF. Here the CDR3 DNA reads TGTGCCAGCTCACCACGAGGACAGGGGATGAACACTGAAGCTTTCTTT.

This sequence joins TRBV7-9 and TRBJ2-2; possibly TRBD2 for D (5 bases). Trimming cost V 1 base and J 2 bases, with 14 bases left between them. Germline V CDR1 and CDR2: SEHNR, FQNEAQ (reference sequence). There are 17 residues in the CDR3. The CDR3 reads CASSLVGGSTNTGELFF. The DNA of the CDR3 is TGTGCCAGCAGCTTAGTCGGCGGGTCCACTAACACCGGGGAGCTGTTTTTT.

The gene calls are TRBV28 and TRBJ1-2, with 8 bases matching TRBD1. This CDR3 contains 15 residues. CDR1 and CDR2 (germline): MDHEN, SYDVKM. V shed 6 bases and J 8 bases; nucleotides not matched to a gene: 14. The CDR3 DNA is TGTGCCAGCAGAATCCCCGCAGGGGGCGCCGTCGGCTACACCTTC. Translated: CASRIPAGGAVGYTF.

The CDR3: CASTPGRLPYNEQFF. The CDR3 nucleotides are TGCGCCAGCACCCCGGGGAGGTTACCTTACAATGAGCAGTTCTTC. The genes are TRBV10-2 and TRBJ2-1, with D maybe TRBD2 (6 bases). The CDR3 is 15 residues long. Per the germline V gene, CDR1 is WSHSY and CDR2 is SAAADI. V lost 7 bases and J lost 4, with 17 bases in between.

This chain connects TRBV6-1 to TRBJ2-1; a possible D gene is TRBD1 (5 bases). Trimming cost V 1 base and J 4 bases, with 8 bases left between them. Germline V gene data show CDR1 as MNHNS and CDR2 as SASEGT. The CDR3 covers 14 residues. The CDR3 loop is CASSEGWTYNEQFF. CDR3 DNA sequence: TGTGCCAGCAGTGAAGGGTGGACATACAATGAGCAGTTCTTC.

The chain's CDR3 is CASSTSGGGSPLHF. The DNA of the CDR3 is TGTGCCAGTAGTACCTCAGGGGGCGGTTCACCCCTCCACTTT. The chain is built from TRBV19 and TRBJ1-6; 8 bases fit TRBD1. CDR1 LNHDA and CDR2 SQIVND come from the germline V gene (reference sequence). V lost 4 bases to trimming and J lost 9 bases; unmatched junction nucleotides: 5. The CDR3 extends over 14 amino acids. The full variable domain, in which reference TRBV19 and TRBJ1-6 provide the parts outside the CDR3, is DGGITQSPKYLFRKEGQNVTLSCEQNLNHDAMYWYRQDPGQGLRLIYYSQIVNDFQKGDIAEGYSVSREKKESFPLTVTSAQKNPTAFYLCASSTSGGGSPLHFGNGTRLTVT.

The rearrangement joins TRBV6-1 to TRBJ1-6; D is unresolved. With 2 bases removed from V and 0 bases from J, the gap between germline ends came to 11 bases. The CDR3 extends over 17 amino acids. Germline V lookup: CDR1 MNHNS, CDR2 SASEGT. CDR3 nucleotides: TGTGCCAGCAGTGAATACAGTGTCAGCTCCTATAATTCACCCCTCCACTTT. Its translation: CASSEYSVSSYNSPLHF.

The J gene is TRBJ1-5, the V gene TRBV2, with 11 bases fitting TRBD1. This CDR3 region has 17 residues. The J segment lost 4 bases and the V segment lost 2 bases, leaving 7 bases of the junction unmatched. Germline-derived CDR1 and CDR2 are SNHLY and FYNNEI. CDR3 sequence reads: CASSEPGQGAGNQPQHF. Here the CDR3 DNA reads TGTGCCAGCAGTGAACCCGGACAGGGGGCGGGGAATCAGCCCCAGCATTTT. Looking up the rest from reference TRBV2 and TRBJ1-5 gives the full variable domain: EPEVTQTPSHQVTQMGQEVILRCVPISNHLYFYWYRQILGQKVEFLVSFYNNEISEKSEIFDDQFSVERPDGSNFTLKIRSTKLEDSAMYFCASSEPGQGAGNQPQHFGDGTRLSIL.

The rearrangement joins TRBV5-1 to TRBJ2-3; TRBD2 matches at 10 bases. The CDR3 extends over 17 amino acids. CDR1 and CDR2 from the germline V gene are SGHRS and YFSETQ. V gave up 0 bases and J gave up 0 bases; unmatched junction bases: 4. CDR3 in amino acids: CASSLVLAGASTDTQYF. CDR3 nucleotide sequence: TGCGCCAGCAGCTTGGTCCTAGCGGGGGCTAGCACAGATACGCAGTATTTT.

V usage is TRBV6-6 and J usage is TRBJ1-1; 9 nucleotides agree with TRBD1. The CDR3 loop spans 16 amino acids. Germline CDR1 reads MNHNY; CDR2 reads SVGAGI (reference sequence). The V gene end was trimmed by 6 bases and the J gene end by 1 base; junction bases not matched to a gene: 9. The CDR3 coding sequence is TGTGCCAGCAGAGATACAAAACAGGGGGCGAACACTGAAGCTTTCTTT. The encoded protein is CASRDTKQGANTEAFF.

This clone was found once. The gene calls are TRBV5-1 and TRBJ2-5, with D perhaps matching TRBD2 (6 bases). Germline V CDR1 and CDR2: SGHRS, YFSETQ. The CDR3 is made up of 15 amino acids. V was pared by 0 bases and J by 1 base, with 10 bases between. The CDR3 DNA is TGCGCCAGCAGCTTGGCCAGCGGGCTCCAAGAGACCCAGTACTTC. It translates to CASSLASGLQETQYF.

This CDR3 reads CASSQGIRTGRNEKLFF. The CDR3 coding sequence is TGTGCCAGCAGCCAAGGAATAAGGACAGGGCGTAATGAAAAACTGTTTTTT. The rearrangement joins TRBV14 to TRBJ1-4, with TRBD1 identical over 8 bases. The CDR3 is 17 amino acids. Trimming cost V 1 base and J 4 bases; bases outside gene matches: 8. In germline, CDR1 is SGHDN, CDR2 FVKESK.

J is TRBJ2-7 and V is TRBV27; D may be TRBD1 (6 bases). Trimming removed 2 bases from V and 0 bases from J, with 11 bases in between. Germline lookup yields CDR1 MNHEY and CDR2 SMNVEV (reference sequence). CDR3 size: 15 residues. CDR3 residues: CASSLRQGTSYEQYF. The CDR3 nucleotides read TGTGCCAGCAGTTTAAGGCAGGGGACCTCCTACGAGCAGTACTTC.

There are a few counts of this clone. V gene TRBV7-2 combines with J gene TRBJ1-6; D gene unclear. There are 13 residues in the CDR3. CDR1 SGHTA and CDR2 FQGNSA come from the germline V gene. Trimming took off 6 bases at V and 7 bases at J, with 10 bases between the two ends. The chain's CDR3 is CASSGILNSPLHF. CDR3 bases: TGTGCCAGCAGTGGGATTCTGAATTCACCCCTCCACTTT. The full variable domain, in which reference TRBV7-2 and TRBJ1-6 provide the parts outside the CDR3, is GAGVSQSPSNKVTEKGKDVELRCDPISGHTALYWYRQSLGQGLEFLIYFQGNSAPDKSGLPSDRFSAERTGGSVSTLTIQRTQQEDSAVYLCASSGILNSPLHFGNGTRLTVT.

This clone is a singleton in its sample. The chain recombines TRBV18 with TRBJ1-3; 9 nucleotides agree with TRBD1. This CDR3 has 15 amino acids. CDR1 is KGHSH and CDR2 is LQKENI in the germline V gene. The trim removed 1 base at V and 8 bases at J, leaving 6 bases unmatched. CDR3 sequence (DNA): TGTGCCAGCTCACCACTCGGACAGGGGTCGGACACCATATATTTT. Translation: CASSPLGQGSDTIYF.

Worth noting for this clone: The sample holds other DNA sequences that translate to the same CDR3. CDR3 in amino acids: CAWSPGQGGSPLHF. The CDR3 region has the DNA TGTGCCTGGTCACCGGGACAGGGTGGTTCACCCCTCCACTTT. V gene TRBV30 combines with J gene TRBJ1-6, with 9 nucleotides matching TRBD1. Germline CDR1 and CDR2: GTSNPN and SVGIG (reference sequence). J lost 9 bases, V lost 5 bases, and 8 bases had no gene match. The CDR3 totals 14 residues. Full variable domain (remainder filled in from reference TRBV30 and TRBJ1-6): SQTIHQWPATLVQPVGSPLSLECTVEGTSNPNLYWYRQAAGRGLQLLFYSVGIGQISSEVPQNLSASRPQDRQFILSSKKLLLSDSGFYLCAWSPGQGGSPLHFGNGTRLTVT.

This clone appeared a single time. V gene TRBV7-9 combines with J gene TRBJ2-7; D not certain. This CDR3 is built from 12 residues. V was clipped by 3 bases and J by 3 bases, with 6 bases between them. CDR1 is SEHNR and CDR2 is FQNEAQ in the germline V gene (reference sequence). CDR3 in DNA: TGTGCCAGCAGCTTCCAAGACTACGAGCAGTACTTC. Amino acids: CASSFQDYEQYF.